The 3 T cell receptor beta chains reported below all come from one sample, sequenced in a study of T-cell memory formation after mild COVID-19. One entry per CDR3 protein, called by TCRdb with MiXCR from the 5' RACE reads. Of roughly 170,000 distinct CDR3 sequences listed, less than 20% are singletons. Material: PBMCs or a T cell subset sorted from them (not recorded which). These receptors all come from a young man who had mild COVID-19 (a few samples of this study predate the infection). Cell type and time point are not known.

In its sample, this clonotype was seen a few times. The rearrangement uses TRBV20-1 and TRBJ1-5; possible D gene TRBD1, 6 bases. The germline V gene has CDR1 DFQATT and CDR2 SNEGSKA (reference sequence). Trimming shortened V by 6 bases and J by 0 bases, and 12 bases separated the two germline ends. The CDR3 covers 14 residues. The CDR3 loop reads CSARGGYSNQPQHF. DNA for the CDR3: TGCAGTGCGAGGGGGGGGTATAGCAATCAGCCCCAGCATTTT.

This clonotype was seen only a few times. The chain couples TRBV12-3 or TRBV12-4 to TRBJ2-3, with 8 bases lining up with TRBD2. The CDR3 spans 15 residues. Trimming at V came to 3 bases and at J to 4 bases, leaving 6 bases not matched to a gene. CDR3 in DNA: TGTGCCAGCAGTTTGCGACGGGGGGGGTCAGATACGCAGTATTTT. Translated: CASSLRRGGSDTQYF.

This clonotype has a handful of counts. The chain employs TRBV6-2 or TRBV6-3 and TRBJ1-4, with D maybe TRBD1 (5 bases). Trimming removed 6 bases at V and 0 bases at J, with 11 bases between. The germline V gene encodes CDR1 MNHEY and CDR2 SVGEGT. This CDR3 spans 15 amino acids. DNA of the CDR3: TGTGCCAGCAGACCCGGGGCAGCAACTAATGAAAAACTGTTTTTT. Translation: CASRPGAATNEKLFF.